A selection of T cell receptor beta chains follows, all from one sample in a study of T cells in localized non-small cell lung cancer. The data were produced by immunoSEQ multiplex PCR, yet TCRdb's version contains in-frame clones alone and is incomplete. The data contain some 56,000 clones, more than 80% of them singletons. The sequencing used peripheral blood, collected before any cancer treatment. These receptors came from a woman between 35 and 75 years old with stage I lung adenocarcinoma. Each CDR3 is given with its conserved first and last residue. D genes are given only for firm matches. Not every row has a clone size; where given, it reads once, few, many or a size class.

TRBJ2-7,TRBD1,few,TRBV2,TGTGCCAGCAGGACAGGGACCTACGAGCAGTACTTC,CASRTGTYEQYF
TRBJ1-4,-,-,TRBV7-6,TGTGCCAGCAGCTTAGGGCAGACGAGGTTTAATGAAAAACTGTTTTTT,CASSLGQTRFNEKLFF
TRBJ2-5,-,once,TRBV4-1,TGCGCCAGCAGCCAAATAGGAGCGACTTCGGGGACCCAGTACTTC,CASSQIGATSGTQYF
TRBJ1-1,-,-,TRBV7-2,TGTGCCAGCAGCTTGGTTCCAGGGGTAACTGAAGCTTTCTTT,CASSLVPGVTEAFF
TRBJ1-4,-,-,TRBV5-6,TGTGCCAGCAGCTGGGGGACAAGGAAAGAAAAACTGTTTTTT,CASSWGTRKEKLFF
TRBJ2-2,-,-,TRBV7-9,TGTGCCAGCAGCTTAGGCGGGGTTAACACCGGGGAGCTGTTTTTT,CASSLGGVNTGELFF
TRBJ2-1,TRBD1,few,TRBV5-1,TGCGCCAGCAGCCGAGTGGGACAGGGGACCTACAATGAGCAGTTCTTC,CASSRVGQGTYNEQFF
TRBJ2-3,-,-,TRBV5-1,TGCGCCAGCAGCGAAGGGGCGATTTGGACAGATACGCAGTATTTT,CASSEGAIWTDTQYF
TRBJ1-2,-,-,TRBV9,TGTGCCAGCAGCCCTTCTGTGGGCGAAGGCTACACCTTC,CASSPSVGEGYTF
TRBJ1-3,-,few,TRBV23-1,TGCGCCAGCAGTCAATCGATTGCAAAACAGGCCCACTCTGGAAACACCATATATTTT,CASSQSIAKQAHSGNTIYF
TRBJ1-1,-,-,TRBV5-1,TGCGCCAGCAGCTTGCTGCGATACACTGAAGCTTTCTTT,CASSLLRYTEAFF
TRBJ1-4,TRBD1,once,TRBV2,TGTGCCAGCAGGACGACAGGGGAGGAAAAACTGTTTTTT,CASRTTGEEKLFF
TRBJ2-1,TRBD1,-,TRBV7-2,TGTGCCAGCAGTCTGATACAGGGGGCCCCGAAGAATGAGCAGTTCTTC,CASSLIQGAPKNEQFF
TRBJ2-7,TRBD2,-,TRBV5-8,TGTGCCAGCAGCTTTTCGGGACTAGCGTTCAACGAGCAGTACTTC,CASSFSGLAFNEQYF
TRBJ2-3,TRBD2,-,TRBV6-1,TGTGCCAGCGTCGGACTAGCGGGGGCCTATACGCAGTATTTT,CASVGLAGAYTQYF
TRBJ2-3,-,-,TRBV30,TGTGCCTGGTCTTTTAGCACAGATACGCAGTATTTT,CAWSFSTDTQYF
TRBJ1-2,-,-,TRBV11-2,TGTGCCAGCAGCACACCTCCAAACGGCTACACCTTC,CASSTPPNGYTF
TRBJ1-5,-,-,TRBV2,TGTGCCAGCAGCGAACCCCAGGGTATGGGCAATCAGCCCCAGCATTTT,CASSEPQGMGNQPQHF
TRBJ2-5,-,-,TRBV10-2,TGCGCCAGCAGTGCCAGAGAGACCCAGTACTTC,CASSARETQYF
TRBJ1-1,-,-,TRBV27,TGTGCCAGCAGTTTAGGACCAACCCCCAGGGCTGAAGCTTTCTTT,CASSLGPTPRAEAFF
TRBJ1-1,-,-,TRBV7-2,TGTGCCAGCAGCTTTGGCCGTGCGAACACTGAAGCTTTCTTT,CASSFGRANTEAFF
TRBJ1-2,TRBD1,-,TRBV6-1,TGTGCCAGCAGGGAGGGACAGGGGCACTTCTATGGCTACACCTTC,CASREGQGHFYGYTF
TRBJ2-1,TRBD2,few,TRBV27,TGTGCCAGCAGCCTCCAAGTTCAGGGAGGGGAGCAGTTCTTC,CASSLQVQGGEQFF
TRBJ2-2,TRBD1,-,TRBV5-8,TGTGCCAGCAGCTTGTTAGGACAGGGAACCGGGGAGCTGTTTTTT,CASSLLGQGTGELFF
TRBJ2-3,TRBD2,-,TRBV5-1,TGCGCCAGCAGCCCGGGCAGCGGGGGGGCAGATACGCAGTATTTT,CASSPGSGGADTQYF
TRBJ2-5,-,-,TRBV9,TGTGCCAGCAGCGTAGTTGGAGAGACCCAGTACTTC,CASSVVGETQYF
TRBJ1-3,TRBD1,-,TRBV7-2,TGTGCCAGCAGCTTTACCCCGGGACAGAGCTCTGGAAACACCATATATTTT,CASSFTPGQSSGNTIYF
TRBJ2-7,-,-,TRBV5-6,TGTGCCAGCAGCTTCTGGGGGCGTAGCAAACACGAGCAGTACTTC,CASSFWGRSKHEQYF
TRBJ2-1,-,-,TRBV10-2,TGCGCCAGCAGTGACTGGGGGAGCTCCTACAATGAGCAGTTCTTC,CASSDWGSSYNEQFF
TRBJ1-6,-,few,TRBV5-1,TGCGCCAGCAGCTTAGGGGAGACCTATAATTCACCCCTCCACTTT,CASSLGETYNSPLHF
TRBJ2-5,-,-,TRBV5-6,TGTGCCAGCAGCTTGGGGGCCGTGGACACCGACCAAGAGACCCAGTACTTC,CASSLGAVDTDQETQYF
TRBJ2-5,-,-,TRBV5-5,TGTGCCAGCAGCTGGCGAGGGGCGAGCCAAGAGACCCAGTACTTC,CASSWRGASQETQYF
TRBJ1-2,TRBD1,-,TRBV7-2,TGTGCCAGCAGCCGGGGACAGGGTCGTGGCTACACCTTC,CASSRGQGRGYTF
TRBJ1-2,-,-,TRBV5-1,TGCGCCAGCAGCTTGGGGCAGGGAGGCTATGGCTACACCTTC,CASSLGQGGYGYTF
TRBJ2-3,-,-,TRBV5-4,TGTGCCAGCAGCTCCGGGGACGGAGGTTCCACAGATACGCAGTATTTT,CASSSGDGGSTDTQYF
TRBJ2-1,TRBD2,-,TRBV10-3,TGTGCCATCAGTGAAGGAGCGGGGGGAGGGAATGAGCAGTTCTTC,CAISEGAGGGNEQFF
TRBJ1-4,-,-,TRBV20-1,TGCAGTGCTCGCAGGAATGAAAAACTGTTTTTT,CSARRNEKLFF
TRBJ2-2,TRBD1,-,TRBV27,TGTGCCAGCAGTTACAGGGGTCCCGGGGAGCTGTTTTTT,CASSYRGPGELFF
TRBJ2-3,TRBD2,-,TRBV5-1,TGCGCCAGCAGCACACTAGCGGGGCTCGATACGCAGTATTTT,CASSTLAGLDTQYF
TRBJ2-3,-,-,TRBV6-4,TGTGCCAGCAGTGAAACCGGGGGGCCAGATACGCAGTATTTT,CASSETGGPDTQYF
TRBJ2-3,TRBD2,-,TRBV6-6,TGTGCCAGCAGTTACCCGGGGGGGACAGATACGCAGTATTTT,CASSYPGGTDTQYF
TRBJ1-2,TRBD1,-,TRBV19,TGTGCCAGTACCAAAGTCGTGGGACAGGGAGATTATGGCTACACCTTC,CASTKVVGQGDYGYTF
TRBJ2-7,TRBD1,-,TRBV15,TGTGCCACCAGCAAAGAAGGAAACAGGGGACACGAGCAGTACTTC,CATSKEGNRGHEQYF
TRBJ2-4,TRBD2,-,TRBV2,TGTGCCAGCAGTGTCTCAGCGGGGGGGATAGCCAAAAACATTCAGTACTTC,CASSVSAGGIAKNIQYF
TRBJ2-2,TRBD1,-,TRBV5-1,TGCGCCAGCAGCCACTTACAGGGGGCGAACACCGGGGAGCTGTTTTTT,CASSHLQGANTGELFF
TRBJ2-7,-,-,TRBV18,TGTGCCAGCTCACGAGACTACGAGCAGTACTTC,CASSRDYEQYF
TRBJ2-5,TRBD2,-,TRBV19,TGTGCCAGTAGGGAACTAGCGGAAGAGACCCAGTACTTC,CASRELAEETQYF
TRBJ2-2,-,-,TRBV19,TGTGCCAGTACCCCGGGACACCGGGGCGGGGAGCTGTTTTTT,CASTPGHRGGELFF
TRBJ1-1,-,-,TRBV7-2,TGTGCCAGCACATTCCGAGGGGTGGGGGCAACTGAAGCTTTCTTT,CASTFRGVGATEAFF
TRBJ2-4,-,-,TRBV19,TGTGCCAGTAGTGACCCTCGAGGGGGAGCCAAAAACATTCAGTACTTC,CASSDPRGGAKNIQYF
TRBJ2-2,-,-,TRBV27,TGTGCCAGCAGGGGTACGATGGGACCGACCAAGAACACCGGGGAGCTGTTTTTT,CASRGTMGPTKNTGELFF
TRBJ1-2,TRBD1,-,TRBV5-6,TGTGCCAGCAGTCTGGACAGGGTGAGTGGCTACACCTTC,CASSLDRVSGYTF
TRBJ1-5,-,-,TRBV9,TGTGCCAGCAGCGTAGTGGGGGAGATGGGTATTGGGAGCAATCAGCCCCAGCATTTT,CASSVVGEMGIGSNQPQHF
TRBJ2-5,TRBD1,-,TRBV2,TGTGCCAGCCGTGGGACAGTCGGAGAGACCCAGTACTTC,CASRGTVGETQYF